The 14 T cell receptor beta chains reported below all come from one sample, sequenced in a study of PD-1 blockade in classical Hodgkin lymphoma. The time point here: cycle 4 day 1 (C4D1), after 6 weeks of nivolumab. Every one of the patients relapsed after autologous stem cell transplantation (brentuximab vedotin exposure was variable). The protocol was immunoSEQ multiplex PCR, while the TCRdb copy is restricted to in-frame clones and leaves out a portion. The sample includes around 35,000 clones, around three quarters seen only once; the top ten take about 3.8%. The sequences come from peripheral blood mononuclear cells (PBMCs), collected before the fourth cycle of nivolumab. The receptor set was obtained from a human donor with classical Hodgkin lymphoma.

V and J are TRBV5-1 and TRBJ2-3; a weak D match, TRBD2 (5 bases). CDR3 size: 15 residues. Per germline, CDR1 SGHRS and CDR2 YFSETQ. V was trimmed by 0 bases and J by 4 bases, leaving 12 bases between them. This CDR3 is CASSLASGSADTQYF. For the CDR3, the DNA is TGCGCCAGCAGCTTGGCCTCGGGGTCGGCAGATACGCAGTATTTT.

This rearrangement joins TRBV4-3 to TRBJ2-1; 7 positions match TRBD2. Per the germline V gene, CDR1 is LGHNA and CDR2 is YSLEER. The CDR3 is 16 amino acids. The trim removed 3 bases at V and 2 bases at J, leaving 7 bases unmatched. The CDR3 reads CASSQLELAPYNEQFF. The CDR3 DNA follows: TGCGCCAGCAGCCAGCTCGAACTAGCGCCCTACAATGAGCAGTTCTTC.

V gene TRBV5-1 combines with J gene TRBJ2-1; no clear D gene. Germline V gene lookup returns CDR1 SGHRS and CDR2 YFSETQ. The CDR3 consists of 13 residues. V gave up 1 base and J gave up 5 bases, with 7 bases separating them. This CDR3 is CASSLNLDNEQFF. CDR3 sequence (DNA): TGCGCCAGCAGCTTGAACTTGGACAATGAGCAGTTCTTC.

On this clone itself: Within the sample, other DNA sequences also encode this same CDR3. The V and J genes are TRBV9 and TRBJ2-3; no definite D call. Germline-derived CDR1 and CDR2 are SGDLS and YYNGEE. The germline V and J ends were trimmed by 4 bases and 1 base, with 4 bases remaining between them. CDR3 length: 12 residues. The CDR3 loop is CASSPRTDTQYF. CDR3 sequence (DNA): TGTGCCAGCAGCCCTCGCACAGATACGCAGTATTTT. The whole variable domain, remainder taken from reference TRBV9 and TRBJ2-3, is DSGVTQTPKHLITATGQRVTLRCSPRSGDLSVYWYQQSLDQGLQFLIQYYNGEERAKGNILERFSAQQFPDLHSELNLSSLELGDSALYFCASSPRTDTQYFGPGTRLTVL.

Points on this clone: A junction boundary mismatches the germline segment, possibly from a read error. DNA for the CDR3: TGTGCCAGCAGCCCCTCGGCAAGGGGGACTGAAGCTTTCTTT. Residues: CASSPSARGTEAFF. The chain recombines TRBV4-1 with TRBJ1-1, with D perhaps matching TRBD1 (6 bases). The CDR3 is 14 amino acids. Germline-derived CDR1 and CDR2 are MGHRA and YSYEKL.

The gene calls are TRBV6-5 and TRBJ1-2, with D possibly matching TRBD1 (6 bases). With 5 bases removed from V and 4 bases from J, the gap between germline ends came to 11 bases. The CDR3 consists of 13 residues. The germline V gene has CDR1 MNHEY and CDR2 SVGAGI. CDR3: CASSQQGGYGYTF. In DNA form, the CDR3 reads TGTGCCAGCAGTCAACAGGGAGGCTATGGCTACACCTTC.

J is TRBJ1-1 and V is TRBV18; D not certain. Germline-derived CDR1 and CDR2 are KGHSH and LQKENI. The CDR3 loop spans 13 amino acids. With 2 bases removed from V and 1 base from J, the gap between germline ends came to 5 bases. The chain's CDR3 is CASSPGENTEAFF. The CDR3 DNA sequence: TGTGCCAGCTCACCAGGGGAGAACACTGAAGCTTTCTTT.

This clone was seen a handful of times. V and J are TRBV11-2 and TRBJ2-3, with 7 bases aligning to TRBD1. The CDR3 totals 13 residues. CDR1 is SGHAT and CDR2 is FQNNGV in the germline V gene. V shed 5 bases, J shed 14 bases, and the junction held 13 bases outside the gene matches. The CDR3 reads CASSPGTVRGSYF. Here the CDR3 DNA reads TGTGCCAGCAGCCCCGGAACGGTCAGGGGGTCGTATTTT.

The rearrangement links TRBV27 to TRBJ2-5, with TRBD2 identical over 9 bases. J gave up 4 bases and V 4 bases, and 4 bases lay outside the gene matches. The CDR3 is 14 residues long. Germline V CDR1 and CDR2: MNHEY, SMNVEV (reference sequence). In nucleotides, the CDR3 is TGTGCCAGCAGTTATATAGCGGGAGCAGAGACCCAGTACTTC. Translated, it gives CASSYIAGAETQYF.

The chain links TRBV5-1 to TRBJ2-1, with D maybe TRBD1 (6 bases). The germline V gene encodes CDR1 SGHRS and CDR2 YFSETQ. The CDR3 covers 18 residues. V was trimmed by 0 bases and J by 7 bases, leaving 23 bases between them. Written as DNA, the CDR3 is TGCGCCAGCAGCTTGGGGGGGTTACAGGGAACCCTGACGAATGAGCAGTTCTTC. Translating it yields CASSLGGLQGTLTNEQFF.

V is TRBV13 and J is TRBJ2-7, with TRBD1 as a possible D gene (6 bases). V shed 4 bases and J shed 2 bases, with 12 bases lying between them. Germline lookup yields CDR1 PRHDT and CDR2 FYEKMQ (reference sequence). The CDR3 is 14 residues long. CDR3 sequence reads: CASSSSGTTYEQYF. The CDR3 DNA reads TGTGCCAGCAGCTCATCCGGGACAACCTACGAGCAGTACTTC. Looking up the rest from reference TRBV13 and TRBJ2-7 gives the full variable domain: AAGVIQSPRHLIKEKRETATLKCYPIPRHDTVYWYQQGPGQDPQFLISFYEKMQSDKGSIPDRFSAQQFSDYHSELNMSSLELGDSALYFCASSSSGTTYEQYFGPGTRLTVT.

This rearrangement joins TRBV19 to TRBJ2-3; a weak D match, TRBD2 (5 bases). CDR1 and CDR2 (germline): LNHDA, SQIVND (reference sequence). Trimming took 3 bases from V and 7 from J, leaving 14 bases between them. This CDR3 has 14 residues. The CDR3 reads CASSILPTTHTQYF. The CDR3 DNA sequence: TGTGCCAGTAGTATCCTCCCGACTACCCATACGCAGTATTTT.

The chain joins TRBV5-1 to TRBJ2-3, with unresolved D. Germline CDR1 SGHRS, CDR2 YFSETQ. This CDR3 spans 15 amino acids. Trimming took 0 bases from V and 1 from J, leaving 9 bases between them. This CDR3 reads CASSLAGQGTDTQYF. Written as DNA, the CDR3 is TGCGCCAGCAGCTTGGCGGGCCAAGGCACAGATACGCAGTATTTT.

The V and J genes are TRBV6-5 and TRBJ2-7, with 14 positions matching TRBD2. In germline, CDR1 is MNHEY, CDR2 SVGAGI. V lost 7 bases and J lost 7; bases outside the gene matches: 9. The CDR3 is made up of 15 amino acids. In DNA, the CDR3 is TGTGCCAGCAAGAACGGACTAGCGGGAGGCTATGAGCAGTACTTC. Translated: CASKNGLAGGYEQYF.